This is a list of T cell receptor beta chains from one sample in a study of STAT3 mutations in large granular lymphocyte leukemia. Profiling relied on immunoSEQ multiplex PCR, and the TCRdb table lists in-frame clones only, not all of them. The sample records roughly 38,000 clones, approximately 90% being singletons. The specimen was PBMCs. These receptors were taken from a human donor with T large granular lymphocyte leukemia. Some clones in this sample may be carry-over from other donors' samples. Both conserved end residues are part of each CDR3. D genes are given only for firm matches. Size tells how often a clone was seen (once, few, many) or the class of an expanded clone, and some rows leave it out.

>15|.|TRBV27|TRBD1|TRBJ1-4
CASRGTGRNNEKLFF
TGTGCCAGCAGAGGGACAGGCCGCAATAATGAAAAACTGTTTTTT
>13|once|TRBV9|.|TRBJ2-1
CASSPQGGNEQFF
TGTGCCAGCAGCCCTCAAGGGGGGAATGAGCAGTTCTTC
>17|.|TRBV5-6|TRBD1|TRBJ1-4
CASSSDSPDRDGEKLFF
TGTGCCAGCAGTTCTGATTCACCGGACAGGGATGGGGAAAAACTGTTTTTT
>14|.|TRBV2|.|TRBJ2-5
CASSMAGGWETQYF
TGTGCCAGCAGTATGGCCGGGGGTTGGGAGACCCAGTACTTC
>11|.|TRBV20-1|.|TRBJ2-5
CSASDQETQYF
TGCAGTGCTAGTGACCAAGAGACCCAGTACTTC
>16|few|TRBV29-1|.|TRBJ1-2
CSVDSITGPINYGYTF
TGCAGCGTTGATAGTATAACGGGACCGATTAACTATGGCTACACCTTC
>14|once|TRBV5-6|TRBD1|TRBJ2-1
CASSLPDRVGEQFF
TGTGCCAGCAGCTTGCCCGACAGGGTTGGTGAGCAGTTCTTC
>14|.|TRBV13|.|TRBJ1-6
CASSSGTLDSPLHF
TGTGCCAGCAGCTCCGGGACATTGGATTCACCCCTCCACTTT
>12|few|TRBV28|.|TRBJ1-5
CASSPPNQPQHF
TGTGCCAGCAGTCCCCCCAATCAGCCCCAGCATTTT
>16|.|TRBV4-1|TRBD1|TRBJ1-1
CASSHTQTGVFPEAFF
TGCGCCAGCAGCCACACCCAGACAGGGGTTTTCCCTGAAGCTTTCTTT
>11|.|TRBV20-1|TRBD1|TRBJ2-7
CSAPDRAEQYF
TGCAGTGCTCCGGACAGGGCCGAGCAGTACTTC
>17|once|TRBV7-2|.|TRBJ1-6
CASRRGPGGAYNSPLHF
TGTGCCAGCAGACGTGGACCCGGAGGGGCTTATAATTCACCCCTCCACTTT
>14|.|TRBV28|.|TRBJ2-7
CASSLWSRMYEQYF
TGTGCCAGCAGTTTATGGTCCAGGATGTACGAGCAGTACTTC
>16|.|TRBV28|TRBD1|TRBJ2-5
CASSTADRGSAKTQYF
TGTGCCAGCAGCACCGCGGACAGGGGTTCGGCGAAGACCCAGTACTTC
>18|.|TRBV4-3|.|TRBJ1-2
CASSQDWMTSFTDYGYTF
TGCGCCAGCAGCCAAGATTGGATGACGTCTTTTACAGACTATGGCTACACCTTC
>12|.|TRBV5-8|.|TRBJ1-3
CASSLLGNTIYF
TGTGCCAGCAGCTTGCTTGGAAACACCATATATTTT
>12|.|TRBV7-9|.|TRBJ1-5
CASSLEAQPQHF
TGTGCCAGCAGCCTAGAGGCGCAGCCCCAGCATTTT
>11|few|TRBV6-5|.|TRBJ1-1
CASRWETEAFF
TGTGCCAGCAGGTGGGAGACTGAAGCTTTCTTT
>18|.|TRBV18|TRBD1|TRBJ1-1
CASSSGQGGFGKVTEAFF
TGTGCCAGCTCGTCGGGACAGGGAGGTTTCGGGAAGGTCACTGAAGCTTTCTTT
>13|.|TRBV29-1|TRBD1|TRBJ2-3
CSAWTGWADTQYF
TGCAGCGCTTGGACAGGGTGGGCAGATACGCAGTATTTT
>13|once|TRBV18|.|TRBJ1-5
CASSPRTDQPQHF
TGTGCCAGCTCACCGCGTACCGATCAGCCCCAGCATTTT
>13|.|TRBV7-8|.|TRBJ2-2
CASGGVNTGELFF
TGTGCCAGCGGGGGTGTGAACACCGGGGAGCTGTTTTTT
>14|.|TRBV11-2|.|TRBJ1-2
CASSFKTLNYGYTF
TGTGCCAGCAGCTTCAAGACTCTTAACTATGGCTACACCTTC
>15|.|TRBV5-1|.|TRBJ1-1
CASSLNMGWNTEAFF
TGCGCCAGCAGCTTGAATATGGGCTGGAACACTGAAGCTTTCTTT
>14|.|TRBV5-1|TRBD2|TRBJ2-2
CASRGDGAVGELFF
TGCGCCAGCCGGGGGGACGGGGCCGTCGGGGAGCTGTTTTTT
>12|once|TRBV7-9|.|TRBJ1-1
CASSFLNTEAFF
TGTGCCAGCAGCTTTTTAAACACTGAAGCTTTCTTT
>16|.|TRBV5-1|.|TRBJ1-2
CASSLGQLTTMIGYTF
TGCGCCAGCAGCTTGGGACAGTTGACTACCATGATTGGCTACACCTTC
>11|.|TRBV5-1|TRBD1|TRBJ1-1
CASQGDTEAFF
TGCGCCAGCCAGGGGGACACTGAAGCTTTCTTT
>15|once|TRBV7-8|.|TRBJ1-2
CASSLGPGPSYGYTF
TGTGCCAGCAGCTTAGGGCCCGGGCCGAGCTATGGCTACACCTTC
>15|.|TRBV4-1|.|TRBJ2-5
CASSQWDEAGETQYF
TGCGCCAGCAGCCAATGGGACGAGGCCGGAGAGACCCAGTACTTC
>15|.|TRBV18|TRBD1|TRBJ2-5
CASSPPTGSGETQYF
TGTGCCAGCTCACCCCCGACAGGGTCGGGGGAGACCCAGTACTTC
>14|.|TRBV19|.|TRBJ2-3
CASSMGHSTDTQYF
TGTGCCAGTAGTATGGGACATAGCACAGATACGCAGTATTTT
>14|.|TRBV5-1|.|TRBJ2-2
CASSSGRTEGELFF
TGCGCCAGCAGCTCCGGAAGGACTGAGGGGGAGCTGTTTTTT
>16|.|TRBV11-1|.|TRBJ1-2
CASSLAGLPTNYGYTF
TGTGCCAGCAGCTTAGCGGGCCTCCCGACTAACTATGGCTACACCTTC
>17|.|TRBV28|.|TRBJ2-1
CASPPTWTGSSYNEQFF
TGTGCCAGCCCACCTACGTGGACGGGAAGCTCCTACAATGAGCAGTTCTTC
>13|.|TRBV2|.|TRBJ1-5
CASSELGEQPQHF
TGTGCCAGCAGTGAATTGGGGGAGCAGCCCCAGCATTTT
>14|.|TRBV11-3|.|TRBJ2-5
CASSSRASEETQYF
TGTGCCAGCAGCTCCCGGGCCAGTGAAGAGACCCAGTACTTC
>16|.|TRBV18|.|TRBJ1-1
CASSPLNGGVRTEAFF
TGTGCCAGCTCGCCGCTGAACGGGGGTGTTCGGACTGAAGCTTTCTTT
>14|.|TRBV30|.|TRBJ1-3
CAWTAGLSGNTIYF
TGTGCCTGGACGGCCGGCCTCTCTGGAAACACCATATATTTT
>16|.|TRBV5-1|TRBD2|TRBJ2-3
CASSLEERGGTDTQYF
TGCGCCAGCAGCTTGGAGGAGCGGGGGGGCACAGATACGCAGTATTTT
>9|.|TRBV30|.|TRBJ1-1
CAWIRRAFF
TGTGCCTGGATCCGGCGAGCTTTCTTT
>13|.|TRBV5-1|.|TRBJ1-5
CASSLNSNQPQHF
TGCGCCAGCAGCCTCAATAGCAATCAGCCCCAGCATTTT
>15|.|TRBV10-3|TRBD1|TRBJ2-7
CAISERTGGNDEQYF
TGTGCCATCAGTGAGAGGACAGGGGGTAACGACGAGCAGTACTTC
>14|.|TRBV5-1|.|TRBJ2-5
CASSLDRVQETQYF
TGCGCCAGCAGCTTGGACAGGGTCCAAGAGACCCAGTACTTC
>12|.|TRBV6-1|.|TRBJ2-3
CAARLAPDTQYF
TGTGCCGCCAGGTTAGCGCCAGATACGCAGTATTTT
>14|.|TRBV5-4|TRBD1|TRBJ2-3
CASSLWTGADTQYF
TGTGCCAGCAGCCTCTGGACAGGGGCAGATACGCAGTATTTT
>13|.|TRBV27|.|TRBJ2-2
CASKTGNTGELFF
TGTGCCAGCAAAACGGGGAACACCGGGGAGCTGTTTTTT
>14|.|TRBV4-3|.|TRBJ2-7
CASSQGRQLYEQYF
TGCGCCAGCAGCCAAGGGAGACAGCTATACGAGCAGTACTTC
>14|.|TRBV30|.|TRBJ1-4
CAWRGISIEGKLFF
TGTGCCTGGAGGGGTATTTCAATTGAGGGAAAACTGTTTTTT
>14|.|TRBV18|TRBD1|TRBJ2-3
CASSPTGNTDTQYF
TGTGCCAGCTCACCGACAGGGAACACAGATACGCAGTATTTT
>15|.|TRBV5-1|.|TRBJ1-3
CASSLDTGSGNTIYF
TGCGCCAGCAGCTTGGATACTGGGTCTGGAAACACCATATATTTT
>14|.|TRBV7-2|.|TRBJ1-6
CASNIPSPGSPLHF
TGTGCCAGCAATATCCCTTCCCCCGGTTCACCCCTCCACTTT
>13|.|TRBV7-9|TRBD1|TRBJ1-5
CASSPTGNQPQHF
TGTGCCAGCAGCCCGACAGGGAATCAGCCCCAGCATTTT
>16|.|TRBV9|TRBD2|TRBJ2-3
CASSVGPGGNTDTQYF
TGTGCCAGCAGCGTAGGTCCGGGGGGGAACACAGATACGCAGTATTTT
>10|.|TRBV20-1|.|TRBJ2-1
CSAGNNEQFF
TGCAGTGCGGGAAACAATGAGCAGTTCTTC
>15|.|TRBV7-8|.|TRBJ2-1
CASSLGVRGINEQFF
TGTGCCAGCAGCTTAGGGGTTAGAGGGATTAATGAGCAGTTCTTC
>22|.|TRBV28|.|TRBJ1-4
CASSFPLRGPLGGAGTNEKLFF
TGTGCCAGCAGTTTCCCCCTCCGAGGCCCTCTTGGGGGGGCGGGTACTAATGAAAAACTGTTTTTT
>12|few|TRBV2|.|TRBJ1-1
CASSLQADEAFF
TGTGCCAGCAGTCTACAGGCTGACGAAGCTTTCTTT
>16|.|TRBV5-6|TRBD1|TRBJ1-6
CASSPKSLTGNSPLHF
TGTGCCAGCAGCCCGAAGTCCTTGACAGGGAATTCACCCCTCCACTTT